This TCR beta chain emerged from a study of CD8+ T cells in alopecia areata. Germline assignment: CDR1 SGHRS and CDR2 YFSETQ. V lost 1 base, J lost 6 bases, and 2 bases stayed unmatched. The CDR3 length is 13 residues. Regarding the study as a whole: Clonality exceeded that of normal scalp in lesional scalp, most notably in alopecia totalis/universalis. Mice showed TCR sharing more clearly than patients did, possibly owing to HLA.

Sequencing used cDNA as its template, made by extracting RNA and reverse transcribing it. Sequencing was performed with immunoSEQ multiplex PCR; in TCRdb, only in-frame clones are kept and a portion is missing. The repertoire holds about 150,000 clones, with over 80% as singletons. On this clone itself: Its target is not known.

Alopecia areata patients had lesional scalp punch biopsies and peripheral blood taken from them. Here the sequenced sample was CD8+ T cells sorted from blood, taken at week 0. The chain uses TRBV5-1 and TRBJ2-3, with 7 bases matching TRBD1. The sequence was collected from a human donor with alopecia areata. CDR3 sequence: CASSLTGADTQYF. DNA for the CDR3: TGCGCCAGCAGCTTGACAGGGGCCGATACGCAGTATTTT.